The rows below give T cell receptor beta chains drawn from one sample of a study of control samples from healthy donors and cancer patients. The method was immunoSEQ multiplex PCR; TCRdb's version includes in-frame clones alone and lacks a portion of them. The sample lists about 54,000 clones, around 95% occurring once. Sequences were obtained from blood. The receptor set was obtained from a woman aged 25 to 39 in good health. CDR3s leave out the opening cysteine and the closing phenylalanine or tryptophan.

v_gene: TRBV6-5; j_gene: TRBJ2-2; CDR3aa: ASSLNTGELF
v_gene: TRBV4-2; j_gene: TRBJ2-1; CDR3aa: ASSQDEGQGYNEQF
v_gene: TRBV5-1; j_gene: TRBJ2-1; CDR3aa: ASSLGGRSYNEQF
v_gene: TRBV7-9; j_gene: TRBJ1-2; CDR3aa: ASSHGQGTPSNPNYGYT
v_gene: TRBV19; j_gene: TRBJ2-2; CDR3aa: ASSIPANTGELF
v_gene: TRBV5-1; j_gene: TRBJ1-1; CDR3aa: ASSADRNTEAF
v_gene: TRBV2; j_gene: TRBJ2-1; CDR3aa: ASSESGAASNEQL
v_gene: TRBV13; j_gene: TRBJ1-3; CDR3aa: ASSFGQAGNTIY
v_gene: TRBV25-1; j_gene: TRBJ2-5; CDR3aa: ASSPHGGRTSSETQY
v_gene: TRBV12-3/TRBV12-4; j_gene: TRBJ2-2; CDR3aa: AFRGTGELF
v_gene: TRBV5-1; j_gene: TRBJ2-3; CDR3aa: ASSLELAGSLDTQY
v_gene: TRBV4-2; j_gene: TRBJ2-3; CDR3aa: ASSPLRTTTDTQY
v_gene: TRBV7-5; j_gene: TRBJ2-1; CDR3aa: VRSNSTETLDNEQF
v_gene: TRBV5-5; j_gene: TRBJ1-1; CDR3aa: ASSDGQGWNTEAF
v_gene: TRBV19; j_gene: TRBJ1-1; CDR3aa: ASTPSPAGAGTEAF
v_gene: TRBV7-9; j_gene: TRBJ2-7; CDR3aa: ASSPDGASSYEQY
v_gene: TRBV7-8; j_gene: TRBJ1-2; CDR3aa: ASSELEGKDYRYT
v_gene: TRBV5-1; j_gene: TRBJ1-2; CDR3aa: ASSLDGAEYYGYT
v_gene: TRBV11-2; j_gene: TRBJ2-3; CDR3aa: ASSLEDFTDTQY
v_gene: TRBV11-2; j_gene: TRBJ2-1; CDR3aa: ASSASSQGLDNEQF
v_gene: TRBV10-1; j_gene: TRBJ2-3; CDR3aa: ASSGNRVTDTQY
v_gene: TRBV29-1; j_gene: TRBJ2-2; CDR3aa: SVEWSTGELF
v_gene: TRBV27; j_gene: TRBJ2-2; CDR3aa: ASSSEPGGSTGELF
v_gene: TRBV2; j_gene: TRBJ1-1; CDR3aa: ASSEVHPNTEAF
v_gene: TRBV7-9; j_gene: TRBJ2-6; CDR3aa: ASSLVGGTGANVLT
v_gene: TRBV9; j_gene: TRBJ2-3; CDR3aa: ASSNGLAGTTDTQY
v_gene: TRBV2; j_gene: TRBJ2-2; CDR3aa: ASSEAPPDRVSTGELF
v_gene: TRBV7-9; j_gene: TRBJ2-5; CDR3aa: ASSFRDSQETQY
v_gene: TRBV21-1; j_gene: TRBJ2-3; CDR3aa: ASSKASRGLPDTQY